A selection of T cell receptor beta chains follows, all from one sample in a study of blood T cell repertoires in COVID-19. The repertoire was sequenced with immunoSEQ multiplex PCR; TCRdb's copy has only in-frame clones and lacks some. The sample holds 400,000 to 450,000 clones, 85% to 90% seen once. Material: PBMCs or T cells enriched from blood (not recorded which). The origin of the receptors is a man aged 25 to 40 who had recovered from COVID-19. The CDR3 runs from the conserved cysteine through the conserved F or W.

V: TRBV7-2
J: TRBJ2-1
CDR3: CASSSSIRGYNEQFF

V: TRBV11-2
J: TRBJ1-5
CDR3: CASSLTLDQPQHF

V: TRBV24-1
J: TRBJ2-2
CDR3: CATSDYFGGVEYTGELFF

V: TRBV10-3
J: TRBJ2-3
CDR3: CAITAGGTDTQYF

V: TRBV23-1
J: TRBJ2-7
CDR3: CASNLRLTSTYEQYF

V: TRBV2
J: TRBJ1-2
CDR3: CASTSVGANYGYTF

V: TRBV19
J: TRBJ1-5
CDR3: CASSTIQGMYNGQPQHF

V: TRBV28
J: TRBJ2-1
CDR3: CASSLGGGNEQFF

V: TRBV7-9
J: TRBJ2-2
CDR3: CASSLKANTGELFF

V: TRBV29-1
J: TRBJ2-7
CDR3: CSAAQGLGYEQYF

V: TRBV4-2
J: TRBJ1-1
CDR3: CASSQVQGDTEAFF

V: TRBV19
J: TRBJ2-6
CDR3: CACRGGGSGANVLTF

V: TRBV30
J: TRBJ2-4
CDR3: CAWSAGTGGMDIQYF

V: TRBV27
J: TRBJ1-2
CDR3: CASRGTGYLNYGYTF

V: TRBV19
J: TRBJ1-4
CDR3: CASIPGRATNEKLFF

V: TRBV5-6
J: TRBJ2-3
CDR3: CASSPLTSTDTQYF

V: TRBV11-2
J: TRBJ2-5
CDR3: CASLPNGAEETQYF

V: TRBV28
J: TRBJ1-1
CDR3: CASSLSTGGTEAFF

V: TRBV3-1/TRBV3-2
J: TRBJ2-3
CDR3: CASSQESYTQYF

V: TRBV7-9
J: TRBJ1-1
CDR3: CASSLDTLGTEAFF

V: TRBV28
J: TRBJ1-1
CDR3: CATTSGVVTEAFF

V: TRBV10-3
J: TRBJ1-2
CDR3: CAISERQGTKGYTF

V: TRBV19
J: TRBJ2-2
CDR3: CASSRTGGPGELFF

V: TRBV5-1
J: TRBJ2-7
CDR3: CASSQGQTYEQYF

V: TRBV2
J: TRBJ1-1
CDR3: CASSAGQGAFTEAFF

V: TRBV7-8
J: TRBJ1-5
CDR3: CASSLAPQGASQPQHF

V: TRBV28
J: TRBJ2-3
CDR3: CASIGFGDTQYF

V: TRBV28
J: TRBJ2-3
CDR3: CASRASGGRGTDTQYF

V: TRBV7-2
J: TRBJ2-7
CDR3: CASSLSSGRNYEQYF

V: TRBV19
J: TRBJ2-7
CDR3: CASSGQGSNEQYF

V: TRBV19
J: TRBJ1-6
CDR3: CASRTGTGSSPLHF

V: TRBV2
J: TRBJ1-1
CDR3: CASRRDRGNTEAFF

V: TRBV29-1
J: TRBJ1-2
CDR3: CSVVEQGIVGYTF

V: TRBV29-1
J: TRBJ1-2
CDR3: CSVEGGGYGYTF

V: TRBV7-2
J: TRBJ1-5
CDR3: CASSTYSNQPQHF

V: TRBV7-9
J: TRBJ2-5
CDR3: CASSLTVEETQYF

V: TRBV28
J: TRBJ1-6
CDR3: CASSSDRVGGSPLHF

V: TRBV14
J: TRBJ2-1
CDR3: CASSPLDRNNEQFF

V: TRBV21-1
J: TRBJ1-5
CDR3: CASSKLPGQGPTSNQPQHF

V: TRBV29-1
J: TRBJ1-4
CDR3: CSSRQAGGEKLFF